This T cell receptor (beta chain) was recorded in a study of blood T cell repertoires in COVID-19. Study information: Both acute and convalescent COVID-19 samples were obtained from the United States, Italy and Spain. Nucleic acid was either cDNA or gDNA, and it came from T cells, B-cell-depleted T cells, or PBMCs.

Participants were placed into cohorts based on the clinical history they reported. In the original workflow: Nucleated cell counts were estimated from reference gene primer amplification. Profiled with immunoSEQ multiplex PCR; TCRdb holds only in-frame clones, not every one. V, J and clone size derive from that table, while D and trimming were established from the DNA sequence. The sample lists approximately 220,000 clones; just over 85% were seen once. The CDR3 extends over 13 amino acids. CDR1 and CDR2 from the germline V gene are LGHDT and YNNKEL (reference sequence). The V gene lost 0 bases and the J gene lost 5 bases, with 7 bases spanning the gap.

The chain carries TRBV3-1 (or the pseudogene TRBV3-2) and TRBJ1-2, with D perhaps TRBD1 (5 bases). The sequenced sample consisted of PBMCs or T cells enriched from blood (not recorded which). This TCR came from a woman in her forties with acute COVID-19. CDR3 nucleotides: TGTGCCAGCAGCCAAGAGACAGTTTATGGCTACACCTTC. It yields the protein CASSQETVYGYTF.